Listed here are 28 T cell receptor beta chains from one sample, sequenced in a study of blood T cell repertoires in COVID-19. Here immunoSEQ multiplex PCR was the method, and the copy in TCRdb shows in-frame clones only, minus some. Counted here are around 250,000 clones, about nine tenths occurring once; the ten biggest clones make up around 0.8%. Sequences were obtained from PBMCs or T cells enriched from blood (not recorded which). These receptors were obtained from a man aged 45-60 years who had been exposed to COVID-19.

The chain recombines TRBV12-5 with TRBJ1-1, with TRBD1 as a possible D gene (5 bases). Trimming cost V 5 bases and J 8 bases, with 12 bases left between them. The germline V gene encodes CDR1 LGHNT and CDR2 FRNRAP. This CDR3 is 12 amino acids long. CDR3 nucleotides: TGTGCTAGTGGTGTCCGGGGGGGAGAAGCTTTCTTT. Residues: CASGVRGGEAFF.

The V gene is TRBV7-3, the J gene TRBJ2-1; a possible D gene is TRBD1 (6 bases). V was trimmed by 5 bases and J by 8 bases, leaving 7 bases between them. The germline CDR1 and CDR2 sequences are SGHTA and FQGTGA. CDR3 length: 11 residues. CDR3 in amino acids: CASSPGDEQFF. CDR3 sequence (DNA): TGTGCCAGCAGCCCAGGGGATGAGCAGTTCTTC.

The V call is TRBV27, the J call TRBJ2-7; unclear D gene. V lost 8 bases to trimming and J lost 5 bases, with 16 bases between them. In germline, CDR1 is MNHEY, CDR2 SMNVEV (reference sequence). This CDR3 comprises 13 residues. In DNA form, the CDR3 reads TGTGCCAGCGGAATTAGCCCCCGGCACGAGCAGTACGTC. It codes for CASGISPRHEQYV.

Here the CDR3 reads CASSDRGSNQPQHF. The CDR3 region has the DNA TGTGCCAGCTCAGACAGGGGTAGCAATCAGCCCCAGCATTTT. This chain connects TRBV18 to TRBJ1-5; 8 bases fit TRBD1. The CDR3 is made up of 14 amino acids. The V segment lost 5 bases and the J segment 0 bases; nucleotides outside the gene matches: 0. Germline-derived CDR1 and CDR2 are KGHSH and LQKENI.

The chain couples TRBV28 to TRBJ1-4; 10 bases map to TRBD1. Per germline, CDR1 MDHEN and CDR2 SYDVKM. The CDR3 loop spans 15 amino acids. The V gene end was trimmed by 6 bases and the J gene end by 8 bases; junction bases not matched to a gene: 9. CDR3 in DNA: TGTGCCAGCAGCCCTCGACAGGGGGCGGAGGAAAAACTGTTTTTT. It yields the protein CASSPRQGAEEKLFF.

A single count supports this clone. The V call is TRBV24-1, the J call TRBJ1-6; 8 bases line up with TRBD1. J gave up 6 bases and V 4 bases, and 7 bases lay outside the gene matches. Germline V gives CDR1 KGHDR, CDR2 SFDVKD. There are 16 residues in the CDR3. This chain's CDR3 is CATSEGLDRGNSPLHF. CDR3 in DNA: TGTGCCACCAGTGAGGGTCTCGACAGGGGTAATTCACCCCTCCACTTT.

The genes are TRBV5-1 and TRBJ1-2, with D tentatively TRBD1 (6 bases). CDR3 length: 14 residues. Trimming shortened V by 2 bases and J by 3 bases, and 11 bases separated the two germline ends. The germline V gene encodes CDR1 SGHRS and CDR2 YFSETQ. The CDR3 loop reads CASSLSGEYYGYTF. The CDR3 nucleotides read TGCGCCAGCAGCTTATCAGGGGAATACTATGGCTACACCTTC.

The rearrangement uses TRBV29-1 and TRBJ2-7; 10 nucleotides agree with TRBD1. The CDR3 runs to 19 residues. Germline CDR1 SQVTM, CDR2 ANQGSEA. V lost 1 base to trimming and J lost 4 bases; unmatched junction nucleotides: 19. CDR3 residues: CSVEASRPPGGDRGYEQYV. CDR3 nucleotides: TGCAGCGTTGAAGCCTCCAGACCCCCCGGGGGGGACAGGGGTTACGAGCAGTACGTC.

The rearrangement uses TRBV24-1 and TRBJ2-1; D unresolved. V was cut by 3 bases and J by 4 bases, with 12 bases left in between. The CDR3 totals 15 residues. In germline, CDR1 is KGHDR, CDR2 SFDVKD. CDR3: CATSDPLTPYNEQFF. CDR3 nucleotide sequence: TGTGCCACCAGTGATCCACTGACACCGTACAATGAGCAGTTCTTC.

This chain connects TRBV2 to TRBJ1-2; TRBD1 might be the D (6 bases). Trimming shortened V by 6 bases and J by 1 base, and 12 bases separated the two germline ends. Germline CDR1 and CDR2: SNHLY and FYNNEI. The CDR3 runs 14 residues. The CDR3 DNA reads TGTGCCAGCAGACGGGACACCGTTAACTATGGCTACACCTTC. Its protein is CASRRDTVNYGYTF.

The V and J genes are TRBV5-6 and TRBJ2-3, with 8 nucleotides matching TRBD1. The CDR3 runs 13 residues. From germline, CDR1 is SGHDT and CDR2 YYEEEE. The trim removed 6 bases at V and 8 bases at J, leaving 8 bases unmatched. The CDR3 DNA sequence: TGTGCCAGCATCCGGACAGGGCTCCCTACGCAGTATTTT. Translating it yields CASIRTGLPTQYF. Looking up the rest from reference TRBV5-6 and TRBJ2-3 gives the full variable domain: DAGVTQSPTHLIKTRGQQVTLRCSPKSGHDTVSWYQQALGQGPQFIFQYYEEEERQRGNFPDRFSGHQFPNYSSELNVNALLLGDSALYLCASIRTGLPTQYFGPGTRLTVL.

The chain is built from TRBV27 and TRBJ1-1; 11 bases agree with TRBD1. V lost 4 bases, J lost 9 bases, and 4 bases stayed unmatched. The CDR3 has 13 amino acids. The germline V gene encodes CDR1 MNHEY and CDR2 SMNVEV (reference sequence). Written as DNA, the CDR3 is TGTGCCAGCAGTTGGGGGACAGGGGGGAAAGCTTTCTTT. Protein: CASSWGTGGKAFF.

The rearrangement uses TRBV27 and TRBJ1-5; the match to TRBD1 covers 7 bases. V trimming: 1 base; J trimming: 7 bases; junction bases outside the gene matches: 4. Germline V gene lookup returns CDR1 MNHEY and CDR2 SMNVEV (reference sequence). CDR3 length equals 14 residues. CDR3 amino acids: CASSLWQGDQPQHF. The CDR3 DNA follows: TGTGCCAGCAGTTTATGGCAGGGGGACCAGCCCCAGCATTTT.

The chain has TRBV6-4 and TRBJ1-1; TRBD1 matches at 7 bases. CDR1 is MRHNA, CDR2 SNTAGT, per germline. CDR3 length equals 13 residues. Losses at the gene ends were 2 bases for V and 4 bases for J; bases not matched to a gene: 1. The CDR3 sequence: CASSDRGRTEAFF. CDR3 in DNA: TGTGCCAGCAGTGACAGGGGGCGCACTGAAGCTTTCTTT.

The rearrangement uses TRBV28 and TRBJ2-1; D is unclear. Germline V gene sequence: CDR1 MDHEN, CDR2 SYDVKM. V lost 0 bases, J lost 0 bases, and 6 bases lay in between. The CDR3 spans 15 residues. The CDR3 DNA reads as TGTGCCAGCAGTTTATGGGAGAGCTCCTACAATGAGCAGTTCTTC. Its protein is CASSLWESSYNEQFF.

This sequence joins TRBV30 and TRBJ2-3; tentatively, D is TRBD2 (5 bases). The CDR3 is 13 residues long. The V end lost 0 bases, the J end lost 4 bases, and 8 bases lay between the germline ends. Germline lookup yields CDR1 GTSNPN and CDR2 SVGIG (reference sequence). CDR3 sequence (DNA): TGTGCCTGGAGTGTCGGGGAAGCAGATACGCAGTATTTT. It is translated as CAWSVGEADTQYF.

The chain combines TRBV11-2 with TRBJ2-3; TRBD2 matches at 10 bases. Per the germline V gene, CDR1 is SGHAT and CDR2 is FQNNGV. V lost 3 bases, J lost 5 bases, and 2 bases stayed unmatched. The CDR3 has 14 residues. The CDR3 protein is CASSLGLAKDTQYF. CDR3 nucleotide sequence: TGTGCCAGCAGCTTGGGACTAGCGAAAGATACGCAGTATTTT. The full variable domain, completed using reference TRBV11-2 and TRBJ2-3, is EAGVAQSPRYKIIEKRQSVAFWCNPISGHATLYWYQQILGQGPKLLIQFQNNGVVDDSQLPKDRFSAERLKGVDSTLKIQPAKLEDSAVYLCASSLGLAKDTQYFGPGTRLTVL.

The chain uses TRBV3-1 (or the pseudogene TRBV3-2) and TRBJ2-1; possibly TRBD1 for D (6 bases). Germline V CDR1 and CDR2: LGHDT, YNNKEL (reference sequence). The CDR3 spans 18 residues. V was trimmed by 1 base and J by 8 bases, leaving 24 bases between them. The DNA for the CDR3 is TGTGCCAGCAGCCAAGGACAGGTTGGAGACCCTTTCATCCATGAGCAGTTCTTC. Residues: CASSQGQVGDPFIHEQFF.

CDR3 residues: CASSESMTGFNSPLHF. The CDR3 nucleotides are TGTGCCAGCAGTGAATCCATGACAGGATTTAATTCACCCCTCCACTTT. V and J are TRBV2 and TRBJ1-6; a possible D gene is TRBD1 (6 bases). The V gene's germline CDR1 is SNHLY and CDR2 FYNNEI. This CDR3 comprises 16 residues. Between the trimmed V and J ends, which lost 2 bases and 6 bases, there was a span of 14 bases.

This rearrangement joins TRBV2 to TRBJ1-1; 9 bases are a match to TRBD1. This CDR3 contains 14 residues. J lost 4 bases, V lost 6 bases, and 6 bases had no gene match. The germline V gene encodes CDR1 SNHLY and CDR2 FYNNEI. In DNA, the CDR3 is TGTGCCAGCAGCTACAGGGGGCTGAGCACTGAAGCTTTCTTT. This gives the protein CASSYRGLSTEAFF.

V and J are TRBV28 and TRBJ2-1; the D gene is possibly TRBD2 (7 bases). Germline V CDR1 and CDR2: MDHEN, SYDVKM. The CDR3 has 15 amino acids. Trimming took 3 bases from V and 7 from J, leaving 16 bases between them. The DNA for the CDR3 is TGTGCCAGCAGTTTTTTGAGGGGGGGCCTAAATGAGCAGTTCTTC. This translates into CASSFLRGGLNEQFF. Full variable domain (outside the CDR3, taken from reference TRBV28 and TRBJ2-1): DVKVTQSSRYLVKRTGEKVFLECVQDMDHENMFWYRQDPGLGLRLIYFSYDVKMKEKGDIPEGYSVSREKKERFSLILESASTNQTSMYLCASSFLRGGLNEQFFGPGTRLTVL.

This chain links TRBV11-3 with TRBJ2-2; 7 bases align to TRBD2. Looked up from germline, CDR1 is SGHNT and CDR2 is YENEEA. The CDR3 totals 16 residues. The trim removed 1 base at V and 0 bases at J, leaving 2 bases unmatched. CDR3: CASSLGLAANTGELFF. Written as DNA, the CDR3 is TGTGCCAGCAGCTTAGGGCTAGCGGCGAACACCGGGGAGCTGTTTTTT.

This clone was detected once. The V gene is TRBV5-4, the J gene TRBJ2-2; D ambiguous. Between the trimmed V and J ends, which lost 4 bases and 6 bases, there was a span of 16 bases. The germline CDR1 and CDR2 sequences are SGHNT and YYREEE (reference sequence). CDR3 length equals 15 residues. CDR3 sequence reads: CASSVTTIIPGELFF. Here the CDR3 DNA reads TGTGCCAGCAGCGTGACAACCATAATACCCGGGGAGCTGTTTTTT.

The gene calls are TRBV18 and TRBJ2-5; 7 bases fit TRBD2. The germline CDR1 and CDR2 sequences are KGHSH and LQKENI. With V trimmed by 1 base and J by 5 bases, 7 bases remained unmatched. This CDR3 has 15 residues. CDR3 residues: CASSPRASSGETQYF. The CDR3 region has the DNA TGTGCCAGCTCACCACGAGCCAGTAGCGGGGAGACCCAGTACTTC.

The chain recombines TRBV19 with TRBJ1-5; 8 bases line up with TRBD1. Germline V gene lookup returns CDR1 LNHDA and CDR2 SQIVND (reference sequence). The CDR3 totals 16 residues. V shed 0 bases and J 7 bases; nucleotides not matched to a gene: 8. In nucleotides, the CDR3 is TGTGCCAGTAGTATAGATCGACAGGGGTATTACCAGCCCCAGCATTTT. Protein product: CASSIDRQGYYQPQHF. Together with reference TRBV19 and TRBJ1-5, the CDR3 gives the full variable domain: DGGITQSPKYLFRKEGQNVTLSCEQNLNHDAMYWYRQDPGQGLRLIYYSQIVNDFQKGDIAEGYSVSREKKESFPLTVTSAQKNPTAFYLCASSIDRQGYYQPQHFGDGTRLSIL.

V is TRBV28 and J is TRBJ1-2; D not certain. Germline lookup yields CDR1 MDHEN and CDR2 SYDVKM. The CDR3 contains 11 residues. The V end lost 4 bases, the J end lost 3 bases, and 3 bases lay between the germline ends. The CDR3 coding sequence is TGTGCCAGCAGTTCTGACTATGGCTACACCTTC. Amino acid sequence: CASSSDYGYTF.

This sequence joins TRBV28 and TRBJ1-1, with D tentatively TRBD1 (5 bases). V was clipped by 6 bases and J by 11 bases, with 16 bases between them. The CDR3 loop spans 12 amino acids. Looked up from germline, CDR1 is MDHEN and CDR2 is SYDVKM. This chain's CDR3 is CASSQEGFRAFF. The CDR3, as DNA: TGTGCCAGCAGCCAGGAGGGGTTTAGGGCTTTCTTT. The entire variable domain, with the rest obtained from reference TRBV28 and TRBJ1-1, is as follows: DVKVTQSSRYLVKRTGEKVFLECVQDMDHENMFWYRQDPGLGLRLIYFSYDVKMKEKGDIPEGYSVSREKKERFSLILESASTNQTSMYLCASSQEGFRAFFGQGTRLTVV.

This rearrangement joins TRBV5-6 to TRBJ2-7; D is perhaps TRBD1 (5 bases). V shed 4 bases and J shed 6 bases, with 20 bases lying between them. Germline assignment: CDR1 SGHDT and CDR2 YYEEEE. There are 15 residues in the CDR3. CDR3 nucleotide sequence: TGTGCCAGCAGCACCGGTTTTCAGGGTATCCTCGAGCAGTACTTC. Translation gives CASSTGFQGILEQYF.